This T cell receptor beta chain was documented in a study of cytomegalovirus exposure and HLA in healthy donors. Germline CDR1 is MNHEY and CDR2 is SVGAGI. The CDR3 has 15 residues. Trimming took 6 bases from V and 3 from J, leaving 18 bases between them. Healthy people donating bone marrow made up the donors. PCR employed 60 Vbeta and 13 Jbeta primers. The data were produced by immunoSEQ multiplex PCR, yet TCRdb's version contains in-frame clones alone and is incomplete. The table lists 100,000 to 150,000 clones, roughly two thirds of them singletons, with about 1.6% in the top ten. The source is a man younger than 45 in good health and CMV-seropositive. The material sequenced was PBMCs. The genes are TRBV6-5 and TRBJ2-7, with D possibly matching TRBD1 (6 bases). The CDR3: CASSPSPGQNYEQYF. Here the CDR3 DNA reads TGTGCCAGCAGCCCATCCCCCGGACAGAACTACGAGCAGTACTTC.